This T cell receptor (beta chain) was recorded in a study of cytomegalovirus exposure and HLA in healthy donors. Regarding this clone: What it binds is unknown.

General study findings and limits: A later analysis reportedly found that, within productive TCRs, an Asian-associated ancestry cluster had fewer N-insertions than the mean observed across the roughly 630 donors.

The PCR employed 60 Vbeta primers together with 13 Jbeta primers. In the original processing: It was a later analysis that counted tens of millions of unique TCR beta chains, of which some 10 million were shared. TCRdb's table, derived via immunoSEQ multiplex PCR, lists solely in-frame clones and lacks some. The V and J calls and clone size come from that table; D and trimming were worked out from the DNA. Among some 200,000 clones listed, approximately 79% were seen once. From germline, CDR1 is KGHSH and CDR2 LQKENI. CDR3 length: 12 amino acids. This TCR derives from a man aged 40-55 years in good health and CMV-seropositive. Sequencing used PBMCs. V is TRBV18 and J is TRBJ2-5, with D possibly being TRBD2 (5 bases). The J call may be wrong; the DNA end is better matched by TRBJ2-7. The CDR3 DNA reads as TGTGCCAGCTCACCCGTCGGGATCGAGCAGTACTTC. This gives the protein CASSPVGIEQYF.